This entry lists 2 T cell receptor beta chains sequenced from one sample in a study of neoadjuvant anti-PD-1 for oral cavity cancer. Time point defined: after neoadjuvant nivolumab, at surgical resection. TCRdb's table, derived via immunoSEQ multiplex PCR, lists solely in-frame clones and lacks some. The table shows around 14,000 clones, with roughly 70% occurring only once. This material consisted of PBMCs, taken after nivolumab (anti-PD-1) treatment. The receptors come from a person between 40 and 85 years old with oral cavity squamous cell carcinoma.

The V call is TRBV15, the J call TRBJ2-4; a possible D gene is TRBD2 (6 bases). V was pared by 1 base and J by 8 bases, with 15 bases between. The CDR3 totals 15 residues. The germline V gene encodes CDR1 LNHNV and CDR2 YYDKDF (reference sequence). This CDR3 reads CATSRVGTGGYIQYF. The CDR3 nucleotides read TGTGCCACCAGCAGAGTCGGGACCGGAGGGTACATTCAGTACTTC.

The V gene is TRBV2, the J gene TRBJ1-4; D unresolved. The ends were cut back, 2 bases at V and 3 bases at J, with 4 bases in the middle. In germline, CDR1 is SNHLY, CDR2 FYNNEI. The CDR3 length is 13 residues. As DNA, the CDR3 is TGTGCCAGCAGTGAACAGGCTAATGAAAAACTGTTTTTT. Translated, it gives CASSEQANEKLFF. Full variable domain (rest looked up from reference TRBV2 and TRBJ1-4): EPEVTQTPSHQVTQMGQEVILRCVPISNHLYFYWYRQILGQKVEFLVSFYNNEISEKSEIFDDQFSVERPDGSNFTLKIRSTKLEDSAMYFCASSEQANEKLFFGSGTQLSVL.